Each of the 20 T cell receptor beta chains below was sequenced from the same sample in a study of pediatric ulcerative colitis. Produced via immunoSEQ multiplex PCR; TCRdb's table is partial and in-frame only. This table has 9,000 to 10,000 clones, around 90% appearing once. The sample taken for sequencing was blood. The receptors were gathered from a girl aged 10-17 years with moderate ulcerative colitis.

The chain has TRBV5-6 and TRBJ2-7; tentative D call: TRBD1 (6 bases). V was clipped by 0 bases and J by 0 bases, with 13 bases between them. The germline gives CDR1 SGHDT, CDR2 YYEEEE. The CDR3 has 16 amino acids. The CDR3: CASSLGTGYNSYEQYF. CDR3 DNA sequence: TGTGCCAGCAGCTTGGGTACAGGGTATAACTCCTACGAGCAGTACTTC. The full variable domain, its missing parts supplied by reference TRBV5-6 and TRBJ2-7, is DAGVTQSPTHLIKTRGQQVTLRCSPKSGHDTVSWYQQALGQGPQFIFQYYEEEERQRGNFPDRFSGHQFPNYSSELNVNALLLGDSALYLCASSLGTGYNSYEQYFGPGTRLTVT.

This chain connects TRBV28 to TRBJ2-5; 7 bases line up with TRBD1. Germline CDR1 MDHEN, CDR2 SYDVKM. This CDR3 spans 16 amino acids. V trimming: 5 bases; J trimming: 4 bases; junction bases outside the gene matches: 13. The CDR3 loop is CASSPPLRTGRETQYF. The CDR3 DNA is TGTGCCAGCAGTCCCCCCCTACGGACAGGACGAGAGACCCAGTACTTC.

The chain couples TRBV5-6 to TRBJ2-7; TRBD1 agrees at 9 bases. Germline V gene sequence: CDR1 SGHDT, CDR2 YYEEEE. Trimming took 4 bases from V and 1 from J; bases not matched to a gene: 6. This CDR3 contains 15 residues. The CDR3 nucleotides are TGTGCCAGCAGCGGCTTCGGGACAGGGTCCTACGAGCAGTACTTC. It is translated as CASSGFGTGSYEQYF.

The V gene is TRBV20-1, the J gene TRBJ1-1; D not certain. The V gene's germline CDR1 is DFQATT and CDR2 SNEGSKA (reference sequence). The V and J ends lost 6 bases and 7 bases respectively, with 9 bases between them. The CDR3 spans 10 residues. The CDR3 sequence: CSARNDEAFF. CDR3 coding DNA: TGCAGTGCCAGAAATGATGAAGCTTTCTTT.

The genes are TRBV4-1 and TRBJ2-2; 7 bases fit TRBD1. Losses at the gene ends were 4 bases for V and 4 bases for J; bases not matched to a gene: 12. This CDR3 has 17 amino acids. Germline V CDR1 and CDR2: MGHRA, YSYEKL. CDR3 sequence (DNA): TGCGCCAGCAGCCGAGTCTTTCCGGGACAGTTCACCGGGGAGCTGTTTTTT. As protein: CASSRVFPGQFTGELFF.

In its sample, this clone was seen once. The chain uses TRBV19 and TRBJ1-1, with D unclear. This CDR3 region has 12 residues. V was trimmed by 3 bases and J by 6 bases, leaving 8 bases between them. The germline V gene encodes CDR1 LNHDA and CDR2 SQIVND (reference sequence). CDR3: CASSIIGAEAFF. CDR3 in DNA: TGTGCCAGTAGTATCATTGGGGCTGAAGCTTTCTTT.

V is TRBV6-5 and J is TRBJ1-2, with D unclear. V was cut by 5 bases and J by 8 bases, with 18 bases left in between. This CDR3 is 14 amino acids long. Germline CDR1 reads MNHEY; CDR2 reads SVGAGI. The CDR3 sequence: CASSPSQPHQGYTF. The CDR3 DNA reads TGTGCCAGCAGTCCTTCCCAACCCCATCAGGGCTACACCTTC.

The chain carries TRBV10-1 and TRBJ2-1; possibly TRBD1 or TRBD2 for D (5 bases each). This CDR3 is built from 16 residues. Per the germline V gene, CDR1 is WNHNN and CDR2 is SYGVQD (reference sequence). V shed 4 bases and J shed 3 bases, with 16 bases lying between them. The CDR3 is CASSGTGTNYYNEQFF. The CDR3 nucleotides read TGCGCCAGCAGTGGGACCGGGACCAATTACTACAATGAGCAGTTCTTC.

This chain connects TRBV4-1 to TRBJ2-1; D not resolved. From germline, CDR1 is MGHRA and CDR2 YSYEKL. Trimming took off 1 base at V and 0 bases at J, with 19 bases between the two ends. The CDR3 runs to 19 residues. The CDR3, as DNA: TGCGCCAGCAGCCAAGCGATCCCCGGACCGGTAAGCTCCTACAATGAGCAGTTCTTC. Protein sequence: CASSQAIPGPVSSYNEQFF.

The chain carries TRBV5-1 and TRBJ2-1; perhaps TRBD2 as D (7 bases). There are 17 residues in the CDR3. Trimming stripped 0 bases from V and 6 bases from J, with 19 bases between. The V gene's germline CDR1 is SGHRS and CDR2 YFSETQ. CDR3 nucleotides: TGCGCCAGCAGCTTGGCCGCGGTGGCGGGGGCTATCAATGAGCAGTTCTTC. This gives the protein CASSLAAVAGAINEQFF. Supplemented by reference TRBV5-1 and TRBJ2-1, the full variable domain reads KAGVTQTPRYLIKTRGQQVTLSCSPISGHRSVSWYQQTPGQGLQFLFEYFSETQRNKGNFPGRFSGRQFSNSRSEMNVSTLELGDSALYLCASSLAAVAGAINEQFFGPGTRLTVL.

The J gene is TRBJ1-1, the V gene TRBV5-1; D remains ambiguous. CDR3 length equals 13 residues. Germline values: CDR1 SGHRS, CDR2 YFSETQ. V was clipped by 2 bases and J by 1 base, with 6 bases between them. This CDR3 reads CASSFQENTEAFF. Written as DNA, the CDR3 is TGCGCCAGCAGCTTTCAGGAGAACACTGAAGCTTTCTTT.

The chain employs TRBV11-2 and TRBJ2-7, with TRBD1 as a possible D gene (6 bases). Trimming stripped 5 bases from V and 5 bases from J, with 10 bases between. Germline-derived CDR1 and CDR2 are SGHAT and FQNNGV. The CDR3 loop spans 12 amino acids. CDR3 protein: CASSATGNEQYF. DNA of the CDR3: TGTGCCAGCAGCGCAACAGGGAACGAGCAGTACTTC.

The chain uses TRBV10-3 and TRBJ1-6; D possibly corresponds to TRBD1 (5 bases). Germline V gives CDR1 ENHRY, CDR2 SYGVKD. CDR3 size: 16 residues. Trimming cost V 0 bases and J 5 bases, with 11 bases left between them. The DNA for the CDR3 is TGTGCCATCAGTGAGTCGAGACAGTTCAATAATTCACCCCTCCACTTT. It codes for CAISESRQFNNSPLHF.

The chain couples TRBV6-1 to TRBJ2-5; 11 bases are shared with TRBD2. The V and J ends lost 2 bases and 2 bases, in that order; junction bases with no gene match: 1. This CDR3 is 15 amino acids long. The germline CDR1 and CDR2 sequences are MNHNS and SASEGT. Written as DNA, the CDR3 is TGTGCCAGCAGTGAATTAGCGGGGGGGCAAGAGACCCAGTACTTC. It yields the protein CASSELAGGQETQYF.

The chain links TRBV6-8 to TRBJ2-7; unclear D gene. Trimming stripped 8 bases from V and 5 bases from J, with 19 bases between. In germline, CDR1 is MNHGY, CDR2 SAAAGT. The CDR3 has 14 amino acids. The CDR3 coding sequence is TGTGCCAGCGCCCCCCCAAATTACGCCAACGAGCAGTACTTC. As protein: CASAPPNYANEQYF.

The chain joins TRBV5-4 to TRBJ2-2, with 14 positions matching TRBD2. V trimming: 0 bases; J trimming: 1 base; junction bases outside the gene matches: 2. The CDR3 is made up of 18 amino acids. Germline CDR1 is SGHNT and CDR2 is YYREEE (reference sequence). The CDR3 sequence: CASSLGTSGRQNTGELFF. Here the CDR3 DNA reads TGTGCCAGCAGCTTGGGGACTAGCGGGAGGCAGAACACCGGGGAGCTGTTTTTT.

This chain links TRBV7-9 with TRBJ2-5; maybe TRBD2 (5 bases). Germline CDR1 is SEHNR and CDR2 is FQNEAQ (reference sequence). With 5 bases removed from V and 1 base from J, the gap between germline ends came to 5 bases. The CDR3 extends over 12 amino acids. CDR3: CASSGLQETQYF. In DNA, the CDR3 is TGTGCCAGCAGCGGACTCCAAGAGACCCAGTACTTC.

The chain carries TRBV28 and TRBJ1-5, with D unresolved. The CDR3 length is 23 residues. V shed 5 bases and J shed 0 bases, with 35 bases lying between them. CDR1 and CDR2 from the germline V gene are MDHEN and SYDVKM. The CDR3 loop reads CASSLSKWTDRKPYSSSNQPQHF. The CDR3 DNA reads TGTGCCAGCAGTCTATCCAAGTGGACGGACCGTAAACCGTATAGCAGTAGCAATCAGCCCCAGCATTTT.

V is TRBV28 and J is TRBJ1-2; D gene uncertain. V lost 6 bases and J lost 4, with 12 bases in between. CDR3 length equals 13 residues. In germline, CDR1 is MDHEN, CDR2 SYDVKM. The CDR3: CASRIKGSYGYTF. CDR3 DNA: TGTGCCAGCAGGATCAAGGGCTCCTATGGCTACACCTTC.

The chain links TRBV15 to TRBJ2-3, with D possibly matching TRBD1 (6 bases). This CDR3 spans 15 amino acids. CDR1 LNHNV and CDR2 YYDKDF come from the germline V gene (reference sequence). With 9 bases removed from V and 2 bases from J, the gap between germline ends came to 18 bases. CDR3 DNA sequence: TGTGCCACGACCCCGACAGGTCGACCCACAGATACGCAGTATTTT. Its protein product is CATTPTGRPTDTQYF.